This TCR beta chain came from a study of T cell changes during pregnancy in multiple sclerosis. The CDR3 runs to 16 residues. Germline V gene sequence: CDR1 SQVTM, CDR2 ANQGSEA. The junction had 9 bases not matched to a gene; V was cut back by 8 bases and J by 0 bases. Some clones are missing from TCRdb's copy, which holds only in-frame ones; the method was immunoSEQ multiplex PCR. There are 100,000 or so clones in the sample; 94% occur only once, and 2% to 2.5% lies in the top ten. The sequences come from peripheral blood, collected in the third trimester of pregnancy. The receptor was isolated from a female donor with multiple sclerosis, enrolled in a pregnancy study. The chain is built from TRBV29-1 and TRBJ2-1; 11 bases map to TRBD2. CDR3 sequence (DNA): TGCAGCACCCTGGGGACTAGCGGAAGCTCCTACAATGAGCAGTTCTTC. Protein: CSTLGTSGSSYNEQFF.